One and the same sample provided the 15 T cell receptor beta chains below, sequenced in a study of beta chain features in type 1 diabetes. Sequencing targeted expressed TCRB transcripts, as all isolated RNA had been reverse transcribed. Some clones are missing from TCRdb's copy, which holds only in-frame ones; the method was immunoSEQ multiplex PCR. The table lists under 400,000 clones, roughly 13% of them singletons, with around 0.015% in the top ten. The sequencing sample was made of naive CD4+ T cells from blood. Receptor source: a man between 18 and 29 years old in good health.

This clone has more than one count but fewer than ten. The CDR3 spells CASSLAWDGLAYEQYF. The CDR3 DNA is TGCGCCAGCAGCTTGGCCTGGGACGGACTAGCCTACGAGCAGTACTTC. J is TRBJ2-7 and V is TRBV5-1, with 7 bases that match TRBD2. CDR1 and CDR2 (germline): SGHRS, YFSETQ. There are 16 residues in the CDR3. Unmatched junction bases numbered 8, after V lost 0 bases and J lost 2 bases.

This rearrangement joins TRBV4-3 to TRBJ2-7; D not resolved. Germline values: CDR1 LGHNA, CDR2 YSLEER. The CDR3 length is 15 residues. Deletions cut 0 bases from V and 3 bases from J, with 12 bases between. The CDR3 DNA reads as TGCGCCAGCAGCCAAGATTTCGCGGTGGTCTACGAGCAGTACTTC. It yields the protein CASSQDFAVVYEQYF.

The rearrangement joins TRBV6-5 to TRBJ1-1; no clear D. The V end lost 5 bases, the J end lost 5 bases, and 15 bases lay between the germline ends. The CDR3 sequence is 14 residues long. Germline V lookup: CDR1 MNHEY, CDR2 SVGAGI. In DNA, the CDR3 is TGTGCCAGCAGTCCGGGCGACGGGGATACTGAAGCTTTCTTT. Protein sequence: CASSPGDGDTEAFF.

CDR3 sequence: CASSPGQGAGIWSYEQYF. In DNA, the CDR3 is TGTGCCAGCTCACCGGGACAGGGGGCAGGGATCTGGTCCTACGAGCAGTACTTC. V and J are TRBV18 and TRBJ2-7, with 12 bases matching TRBD1. Germline V gene sequence: CDR1 KGHSH, CDR2 LQKENI. Trimming removed 3 bases from V and 1 base from J; junction bases left unmatched: 10. This CDR3 comprises 18 residues.

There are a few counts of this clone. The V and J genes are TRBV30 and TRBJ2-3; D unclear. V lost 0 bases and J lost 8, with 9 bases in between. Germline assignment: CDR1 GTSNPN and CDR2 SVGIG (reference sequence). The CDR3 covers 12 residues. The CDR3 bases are TGTGCCTGGAGTGTACCCCCCGGTACGCAGTATTTT. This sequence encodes CAWSVPPGTQYF.

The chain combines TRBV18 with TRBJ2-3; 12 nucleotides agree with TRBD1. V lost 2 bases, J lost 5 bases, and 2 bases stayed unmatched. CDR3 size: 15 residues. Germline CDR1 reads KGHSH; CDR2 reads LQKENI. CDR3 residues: CASSPGTGGQDTQYF. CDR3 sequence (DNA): TGTGCCAGCTCACCAGGGACAGGGGGCCAAGATACGCAGTATTTT.

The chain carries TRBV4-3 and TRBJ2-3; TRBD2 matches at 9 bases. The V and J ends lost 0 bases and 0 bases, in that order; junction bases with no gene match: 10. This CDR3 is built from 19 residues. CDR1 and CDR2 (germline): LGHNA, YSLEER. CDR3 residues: CASSQEVAGDRLSTDTQYF. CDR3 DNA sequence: TGCGCCAGCAGCCAAGAGGTAGCGGGGGACCGCCTGAGCACAGATACGCAGTATTTT.

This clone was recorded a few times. CDR3 sequence (DNA): TGCGCCAGCAGCTTGTGGCTAGCCACAGATACGCAGTATTTT. Translated, it gives CASSLWLATDTQYF. The chain has TRBV5-1 and TRBJ2-3; possible D gene TRBD2, 5 bases. Germline V CDR1 and CDR2: SGHRS, YFSETQ. The length of the CDR3 is 14 residues. Trimming left V 1 base short and J 2 bases short, with 8 bases between.

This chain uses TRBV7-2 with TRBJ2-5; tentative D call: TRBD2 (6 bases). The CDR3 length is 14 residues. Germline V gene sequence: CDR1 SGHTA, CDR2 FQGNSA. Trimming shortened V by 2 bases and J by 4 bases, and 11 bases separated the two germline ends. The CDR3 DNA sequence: TGTGCCAGCAGCTTATCGGGAGCCACAGAGACCCAGTACTTC. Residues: CASSLSGATETQYF.

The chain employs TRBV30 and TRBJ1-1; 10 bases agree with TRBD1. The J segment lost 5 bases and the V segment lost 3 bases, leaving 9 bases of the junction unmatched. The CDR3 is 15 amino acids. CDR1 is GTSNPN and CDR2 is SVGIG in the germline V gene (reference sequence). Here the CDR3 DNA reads TGTGCCTGGAGCCTTTCGACAGGGGGCAGGACTGAAGCTTTCTTT. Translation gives CAWSLSTGGRTEAFF.

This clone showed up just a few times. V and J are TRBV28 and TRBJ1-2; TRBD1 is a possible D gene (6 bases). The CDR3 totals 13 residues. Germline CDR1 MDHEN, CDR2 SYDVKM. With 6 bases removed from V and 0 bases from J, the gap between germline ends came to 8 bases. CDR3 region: CASRRGTNYGYTF. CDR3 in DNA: TGTGCCAGCAGGAGGGGGACTAACTATGGCTACACCTTC.

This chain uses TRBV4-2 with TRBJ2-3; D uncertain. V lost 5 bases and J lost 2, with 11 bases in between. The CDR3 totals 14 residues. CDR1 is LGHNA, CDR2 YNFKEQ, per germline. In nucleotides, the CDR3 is TGTGCCAGCAGCTTTGAGCTAAACACAGATACGCAGTATTTT. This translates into CASSFELNTDTQYF.

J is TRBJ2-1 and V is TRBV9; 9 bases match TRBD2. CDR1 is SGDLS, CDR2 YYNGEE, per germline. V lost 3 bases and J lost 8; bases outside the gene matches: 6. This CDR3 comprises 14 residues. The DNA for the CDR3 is TGTGCCAGCAGCGCCGCGGGAGGGCCCGATGAGCAGTTCTTC. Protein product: CASSAAGGPDEQFF.

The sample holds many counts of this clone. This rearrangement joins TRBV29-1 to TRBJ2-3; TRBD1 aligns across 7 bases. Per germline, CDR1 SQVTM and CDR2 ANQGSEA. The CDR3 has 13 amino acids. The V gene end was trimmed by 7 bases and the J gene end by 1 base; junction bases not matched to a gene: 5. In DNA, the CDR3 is TGCAGCGCTGACGGACAGGGCACAGATACGCAGTATTTT. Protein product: CSADGQGTDTQYF.

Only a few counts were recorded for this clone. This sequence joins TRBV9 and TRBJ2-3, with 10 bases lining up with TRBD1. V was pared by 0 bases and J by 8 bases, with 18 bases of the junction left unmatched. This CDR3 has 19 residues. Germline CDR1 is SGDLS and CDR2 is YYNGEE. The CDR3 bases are TGTGCCAGCAGCGTAGTCCCGAACCGGGACAGGGGCTTGTATTCTACGCAGTATTTT. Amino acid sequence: CASSVVPNRDRGLYSTQYF.